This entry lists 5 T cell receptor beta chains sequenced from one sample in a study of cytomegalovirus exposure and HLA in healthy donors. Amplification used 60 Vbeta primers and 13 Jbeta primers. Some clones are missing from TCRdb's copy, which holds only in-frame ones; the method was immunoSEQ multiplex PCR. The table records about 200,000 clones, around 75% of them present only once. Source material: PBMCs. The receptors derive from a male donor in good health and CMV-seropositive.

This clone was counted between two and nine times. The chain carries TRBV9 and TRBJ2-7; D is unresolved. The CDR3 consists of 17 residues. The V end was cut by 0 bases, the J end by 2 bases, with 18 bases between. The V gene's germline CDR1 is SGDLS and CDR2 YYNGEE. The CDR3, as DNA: TGTGCCAGCAGCGTAGCCGCGAGTACAGCCGGTCCCTACGAGCAGTACTTC. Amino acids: CASSVAASTAGPYEQYF. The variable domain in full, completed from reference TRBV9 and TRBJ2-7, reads DSGVTQTPKHLITATGQRVTLRCSPRSGDLSVYWYQQSLDQGLQFLIQYYNGEERAKGNILERFSAQQFPDLHSELNLSSLELGDSALYFCASSVAASTAGPYEQYFGPGTRLTVT.

This CDR3 reads CASNQGPTPSGLQETQYF. The CDR3 DNA sequence: TGCGCCAGCAACCAGGGTCCCACACCTAGCGGCCTTCAAGAGACCCAGTACTTC. This sequence joins TRBV5-1 and TRBJ2-5; 7 bases line up with TRBD2. The CDR3 has 18 amino acids. Germline V gene data show CDR1 as SGHRS and CDR2 as YFSETQ. Unmatched junction bases numbered 19, after V lost 6 bases and J lost 2 bases.

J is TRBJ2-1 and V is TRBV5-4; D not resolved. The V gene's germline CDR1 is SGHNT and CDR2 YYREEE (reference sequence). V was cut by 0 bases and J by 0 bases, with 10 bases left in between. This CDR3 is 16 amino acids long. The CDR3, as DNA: TGTGCCAGCAGCTTGGCTGACTTTAGCTCCTACAATGAGCAGTTCTTC. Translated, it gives CASSLADFSSYNEQFF.

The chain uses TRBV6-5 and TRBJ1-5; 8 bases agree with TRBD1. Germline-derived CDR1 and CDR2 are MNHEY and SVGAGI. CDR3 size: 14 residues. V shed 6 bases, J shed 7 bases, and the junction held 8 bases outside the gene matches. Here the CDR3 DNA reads TGTGCCAGCAGGACTGCAGGGGGCGGACAGCCCCAGCATTTT. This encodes CASRTAGGGQPQHF.

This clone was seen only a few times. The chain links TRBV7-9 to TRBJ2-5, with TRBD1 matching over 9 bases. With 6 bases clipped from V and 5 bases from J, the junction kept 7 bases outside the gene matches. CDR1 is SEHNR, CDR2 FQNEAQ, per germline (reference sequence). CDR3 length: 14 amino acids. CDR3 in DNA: TGTGCCAGCAGTAGAGGGACAGGGAGGGAGACCCAGTACTTC. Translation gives CASSRGTGRETQYF.